The 7 T cell receptor beta chains reported below all come from one sample, sequenced in a study of T-cell reconstitution after alpha-beta-depleted transplantation in children. Preparation of the TCRbeta library used unique molecular identifiers. TCRdb re-called the PCR reads with MiXCR, one entry per CDR3 protein. The data contain under 850,000 distinct CDR3 sequences, under 15% of them singletons. The specimen comprised PBMCs, sampled before TCRalphabeta/CD19-depleted stem cell transplant. The receptors stem from a girl aged 2-9 years with congenital amegakaryocytic thrombocytopenia, due to receive a stem cell transplant.

The table lists this clonotype with many counts. The rearrangement uses TRBV7-2 and TRBJ1-1, with no clear D. Trimming took off 3 bases at V and 8 bases at J, with 10 bases between the two ends. The germline V gene encodes CDR1 SGHTA and CDR2 FQGNSA. The CDR3 is 12 residues long. This CDR3 is CASSFSPGEAFF. The DNA for the CDR3 is TGTGCCAGCAGCTTTTCACCCGGGGAAGCTTTCTTT.

This clonotype has at least ten counts. This sequence joins TRBV4-1 and TRBJ2-2, with D maybe TRBD2 (6 bases). This CDR3 is built from 13 residues. The germline V gene has CDR1 MGHRA and CDR2 YSYEKL. V lost 8 bases and J lost 5, with 12 bases in between. The CDR3 region has the DNA TGCGCCAGCTCCGGGAGAGGTACCGGGGAGCTGTTTTTT. It specifies CASSGRGTGELFF.

This clonotype was seen a few times. The chain joins TRBV5-1 to TRBJ2-1; D is undetermined. V was trimmed by 4 bases and J by 1 base, leaving 9 bases between them. CDR1 is SGHRS and CDR2 is YFSETQ in the germline V gene. The length of the CDR3 is 14 residues. The CDR3 coding sequence is TGCGCCAGCAGCCCGGACGTTTCCTACAATGAGCAGTTCTTC. Amino acid sequence: CASSPDVSYNEQFF.

This clonotype was seen repeatedly, ten times or more. The chain employs TRBV10-3 and TRBJ2-1; D may be TRBD1 or TRBD2 (5 bases each). The ends were cut back, 4 bases at V and 0 bases at J, with 22 bases in the middle. CDR3 size: 19 residues. Germline loops: CDR1 ENHRY, CDR2 SYGVKD. CDR3 DNA sequence: TGTGCCATCAGTGTTAAGTACGGGGCCCTGAAGTCCTCCTACAATGAGCAGTTCTTC. Residues: CAISVKYGALKSSYNEQFF.

This sequence joins TRBV4-1 and TRBJ2-3; 10 positions match TRBD2. Losses at the gene ends were 4 bases for V and 0 bases for J; bases not matched to a gene: 7. CDR3 length: 17 amino acids. Per germline, CDR1 MGHRA and CDR2 YSYEKL. This chain's CDR3 is CASSPGLALASTDTQYF. The CDR3 DNA is TGCGCCAGCAGCCCGGGACTAGCGTTAGCTAGCACAGATACGCAGTATTTT.

This clonotype was recorded many times. J is TRBJ2-2 and V is TRBV20-1; TRBD2 aligns across 7 bases. Germline V gives CDR1 DFQATT, CDR2 SNEGSKA (reference sequence). The CDR3 consists of 14 residues. V was pared by 6 bases and J by 3 bases, with 7 bases of the junction left unmatched. The CDR3 loop is CSASGTRYTGELFF. The DNA for the CDR3 is TGCAGTGCAAGCGGGACGAGGTACACCGGGGAGCTGTTTTTT.

This clonotype was counted a few times. The rearrangement uses TRBV5-1 and TRBJ2-3; TRBD2 agrees at 9 bases. The CDR3 is 16 amino acids. CDR1 is SGHRS and CDR2 is YFSETQ in the germline V gene. Losses at the gene ends were 1 base for V and 0 bases for J; bases not matched to a gene: 3. Here the CDR3 DNA reads TGCGCCAGCAGCTTGCCGCTAGCGGGGAGCACAGATACGCAGTATTTT. This codes for CASSLPLAGSTDTQYF. Filled out from reference TRBV5-1 and TRBJ2-3, the complete variable domain reads KAGVTQTPRYLIKTRGQQVTLSCSPISGHRSVSWYQQTPGQGLQFLFEYFSETQRNKGNFPGRFSGRQFSNSRSEMNVSTLELGDSALYLCASSLPLAGSTDTQYFGPGTRLTVL.